The entry below describes one TCR beta chain. Its target is unknown. This CDR3 has 15 residues. Looked up from germline, CDR1 is SGHVS and CDR2 is FNYEAQ. J lost 6 bases, V lost 5 bases, and 6 bases had no gene match. 60 Vbeta and 13 Jbeta primers were used in PCR. Profiling relied on immunoSEQ multiplex PCR, and the TCRdb table lists in-frame clones only, not all of them. Counted here are some 150,000 clones, about 76% occurring once; the ten biggest clones make up under 4.5%. This sample is part of a study of cytomegalovirus exposure and HLA in healthy donors. Study-wide findings and caveats: In a later analysis, DRB1 alleles had the most associated TCRs; HLA-C alleles the fewest. Solely CMV serostatus was available to characterize immune exposure. Reported performance of the classifier showed diagnosis of cytomegalovirus status with high specificity and sensitivity.

Nominal health characterized the donors when sampled, though unrecorded immune exposures were likely. This TCR was recovered from a man younger than 35 in good health and CMV-seronegative. This chain joins TRBV7-6 and TRBJ2-1; 11 bases match TRBD1. The material sequenced was PBMCs. The CDR3 loop reads CASSHGTGGPNEQFF. CDR3 in DNA: TGTGCCAGCAGCCACGGGACAGGGGGACCCAATGAGCAGTTCTTC. Based on the CDR3 plus reference TRBV7-6 and TRBJ2-1, the full variable domain is GAGVSQSPRYKVTKRGQDVALRCDPISGHVSLYWYRQALGQGPEFLTYFNYEAQQDKSGLPNDRFSAERPEGSISTLTIQRTEQRDSAMYRCASSHGTGGPNEQFFGPGTRLTVL.